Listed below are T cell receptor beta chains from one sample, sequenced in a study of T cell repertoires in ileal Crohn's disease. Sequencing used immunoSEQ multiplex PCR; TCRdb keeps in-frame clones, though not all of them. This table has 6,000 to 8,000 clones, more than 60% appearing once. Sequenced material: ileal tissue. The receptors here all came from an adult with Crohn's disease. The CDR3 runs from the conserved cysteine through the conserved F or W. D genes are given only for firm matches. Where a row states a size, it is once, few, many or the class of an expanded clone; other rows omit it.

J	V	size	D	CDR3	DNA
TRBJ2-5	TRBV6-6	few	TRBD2	CASSFKTSLQETQYF	TGTGCCAGCAGTTTTAAGACTAGCCTCCAAGAGACCCAGTACTTC
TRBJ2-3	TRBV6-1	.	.	CAAWGTGDTQYF	TGTGCCGCTTGGGGAACAGGAGATACGCAGTATTTT
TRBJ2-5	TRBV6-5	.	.	CASSYGGAQETQYF	TGTGCCAGCAGTTACGGGGGGGCCCAAGAGACCCAGTACTTC
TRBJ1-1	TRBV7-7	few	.	CASSRDTNTEAFF	TGTGCTAGCAGCCGAGACACGAACACTGAAGCTTTCTTT
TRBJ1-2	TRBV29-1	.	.	CSASRQVTNYGYTF	TGCAGCGCCTCGCGTCAAGTTACTAACTATGGCTACACCTTC
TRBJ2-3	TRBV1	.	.	CTSSQDRWRGGTDTQYF	TGCACCAGCAGCCAAGATCGGTGGCGGGGGGGCACAGATACGCAGTATTTT
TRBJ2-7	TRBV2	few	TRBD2	CASRGGRAGEQYF	TGTGCCAGCAGGGGCGGGAGGGCAGGTGAGCAGTACTTC
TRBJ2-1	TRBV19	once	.	CASSLSGTFYNEQFF	TGTGCCAGTAGCCTTAGCGGTACTTTCTACAATGAGCAGTTCTTC
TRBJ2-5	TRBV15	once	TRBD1	CATSRERDSIQTQYF	TGTGCCACCAGCAGAGAAAGGGACAGCATCCAGACCCAGTACTTC
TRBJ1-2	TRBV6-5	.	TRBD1	CASRGTGFNYGYTF	TGTGCCAGCAGGGGGACAGGGTTTAATTATGGCTACACCTTC
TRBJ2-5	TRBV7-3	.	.	CASSFSSSQETQYF	TGTGCCAGCAGCTTTTCTAGCAGCCAAGAGACCCAGTACTTC
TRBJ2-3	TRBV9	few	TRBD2	CASSVGAGGTDTQYF	TGTGCCAGCAGCGTAGGAGCGGGGGGCACAGATACGCAGTATTTT
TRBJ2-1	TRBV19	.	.	CASSILQGRNEQFF	TGTGCCAGTAGTATATTACAGGGCAGGAATGAGCAGTTCTTC
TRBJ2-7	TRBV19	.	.	CASSIMSAGYEQYF	TGTGCCAGTAGTATAATGAGTGCCGGTTACGAGCAGTACTTC
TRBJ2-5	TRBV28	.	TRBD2	CASSSSGRREQYF	TGTGCCAGCAGTTCTAGCGGGAGGAGGGAGCAGTACTTC
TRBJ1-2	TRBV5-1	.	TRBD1	CASSFWGQDYGYTF	TGCGCCAGCAGCTTTTGGGGACAGGACTATGGCTACACCTTC
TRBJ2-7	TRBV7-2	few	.	CASSSGREGASEQYF	TGTGCCAGCAGCTCAGGCCGGGAGGGGGCCTCCGAGCAGTACTTC
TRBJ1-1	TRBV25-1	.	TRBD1	CASSWPRDRGILNTEAFF	TGTGCCAGCAGTTGGCCCCGGGACAGGGGCATATTAAACACTGAAGCTTTCTTT
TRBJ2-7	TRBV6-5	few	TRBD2	CASASGAYEQYF	TGTGCCAGCGCTAGCGGGGCTTACGAGCAGTACTTC
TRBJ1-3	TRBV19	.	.	CASSKVGRGPSSGNTIYF	TGTGCCAGTAGTAAGGTTGGTAGGGGCCCGAGCTCTGGAAACACCATATATTTT
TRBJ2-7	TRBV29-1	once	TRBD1	CSVERGQGAEQYF	TGCAGCGTTGAAAGAGGACAGGGTGCCGAGCAGTACTTC
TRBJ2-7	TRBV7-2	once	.	CASRRGTDSYEQYF	TGTGCCAGCAGACGCGGGACAGACTCCTACGAGCAGTACTTC
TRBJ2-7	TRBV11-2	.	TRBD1	CASSLDRGYSYEQYF	TGTGCCAGCAGCTTGGACAGGGGCTACTCCTACGAGCAGTACTTC
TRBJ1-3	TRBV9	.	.	CASSVWDTSGNTIYF	TGTGCCAGCAGCGTCTGGGACACCTCTGGAAACACCATATATTTT
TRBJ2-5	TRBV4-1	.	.	CASSQDYFSETQYF	TGCGCCAGCAGCCAAGATTACTTCTCAGAGACCCAGTACTTC
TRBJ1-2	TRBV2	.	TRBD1	CASSVPGQANYGYTF	TGTGCCAGCAGTGTCCCGGGACAGGCAAACTATGGCTACACCTTC
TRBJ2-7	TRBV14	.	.	CASSQEHISYEQYF	TGTGCCAGCAGCCAAGAACATATCTCCTACGAGCAGTACTTC
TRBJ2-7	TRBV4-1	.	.	CASSFRPLAPEQYF	TGCGCCAGCAGCTTTCGCCCGTTAGCCCCCGAGCAGTACTTC
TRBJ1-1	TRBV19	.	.	CASSMGSWGTEAFF	TGTGCCAGTAGTATGGGCAGCTGGGGCACTGAAGCTTTTTTT
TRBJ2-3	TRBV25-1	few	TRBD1	CASTPRTGYLDTQYF	TGTGCCAGCACCCCACGGACAGGGTACTTGGATACGCAGTATTTT
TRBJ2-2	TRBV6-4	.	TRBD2	CASSDSEVAGEVGELFF	TGTGCCAGCAGTGACTCGGAGGTAGCGGGAGAGGTCGGGGAGCTGTTTTTT
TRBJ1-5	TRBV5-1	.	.	CASSLAGVNNQPQHF	TGCGCCAGCAGCTTGGCCGGGGTGAACAATCAGCCCCAGCATTTT
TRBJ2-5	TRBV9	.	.	CASSPRGSDGETQYF	TGTGCCAGCAGCCCTAGGGGGAGCGACGGGGAGACCCAGTACTTC
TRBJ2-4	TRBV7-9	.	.	CASSLESAGSLGGNIQYF	TGTGCCAGCAGCTTAGAGTCTGCGGGGAGTTTAGGTGGAAACATTCAGTACTTC
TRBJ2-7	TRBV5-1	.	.	CASSSSSYEQYF	TGCGCCAGCAGCTCCAGCTCCTACGAGCAGTACTTC
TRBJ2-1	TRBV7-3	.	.	CASSLLGTRHNEQFF	TGTGCCAGCAGCTTACTAGGGACTCGTCACAATGAGCAGTTCTTC
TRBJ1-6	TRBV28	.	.	CASSWAGGLSGSLHF	TGTGCCAGCAGTTGGGCCGGCGGGCTCTCGGGGTCCCTCCACTTT
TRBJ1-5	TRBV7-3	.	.	CASSQTDSNQPQHF	TGTGCCAGCAGCCAGACAGATAGCAATCAGCCCCAGCATTTT
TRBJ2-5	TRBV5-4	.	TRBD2	CASSRGSGGNKETQYF	TGTGCCAGCAGCCGTGGTAGCGGGGGTAACAAAGAGACCCAGTACTTC
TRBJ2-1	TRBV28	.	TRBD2	CASSLWGTSGSFHEQFF	TGTGCCAGCAGTTTATGGGGTACTAGCGGGAGTTTCCATGAGCAGTTCTTC
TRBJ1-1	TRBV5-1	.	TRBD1	CASSLQGATEAFF	TGCGCCAGTAGCTTGCAGGGGGCAACTGAAGCTTTCTTT
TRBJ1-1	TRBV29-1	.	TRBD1	CSVKGEQGARTEAFF	TGCAGCGTGAAAGGGGAACAGGGGGCTCGTACTGAAGCTTTCTTT
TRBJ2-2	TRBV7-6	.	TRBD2	CASSNHGTSGRRGELFF	TGTGCCAGCAGCAACCACGGGACTAGCGGCCGAAGAGGGGAGCTGTTTTTT
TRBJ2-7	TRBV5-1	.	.	CASSLGQTLLEQYF	TGCGCCAGCAGCCTAGGACAGACTCTCCTCGAGCAGTACTTC
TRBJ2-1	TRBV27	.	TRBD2	CASSFRAGGKYNEQFF	TGTGCCAGCAGCTTCCGGGCGGGGGGCAAGTACAATGAGCAGTTCTTC
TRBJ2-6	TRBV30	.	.	CAWSVTHPANVLTF	TGTGCCTGGAGTGTAACACACCCGGCCAACGTCCTGACTTTC
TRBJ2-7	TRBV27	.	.	CASSLGGGYEQYF	TGTGCCAGCAGTTTAGGGGGCGGGTACGAGCAGTACTTC
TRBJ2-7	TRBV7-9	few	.	CASSLIGPPYEQYF	TGTGCCAGCAGCTTAATTGGCCCACCTTACGAGCAGTACTTC
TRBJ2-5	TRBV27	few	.	CASSPSGTWGETQYF	TGTGCCAGCAGTCCCTCCGGGACATGGGGAGAGACCCAGTACTTC
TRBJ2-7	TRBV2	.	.	CASREHYEQYF	TGTGCCAGCAGGGAGCACTACGAGCAGTACTTC
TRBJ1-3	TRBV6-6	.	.	CASSTKTTGRNTIYF	TGTGCCAGCAGTACCAAGACGACGGGTCGAAACACCATATATTTT
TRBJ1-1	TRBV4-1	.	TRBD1	CASSQDWENRGLPFF	TGCGCCAGCAGCCAAGATTGGGAAAACAGGGGGCTACCTTTCTTT
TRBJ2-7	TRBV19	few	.	CASSNGRDRPPYEQYF	TGTGCCAGTAGTAACGGAAGAGACAGGCCTCCCTACGAGCAGTACTTC
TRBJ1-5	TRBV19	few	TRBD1	CASSMDRVQPQHF	TGTGCCAGTAGTATGGACAGGGTTCAGCCCCAGCATTTT